A selection of T cell receptor beta chains follows, all from one sample in a study of T cells after yellow fever vaccination. TCRdb ran MiXCR on the 5' RACE reads and lists one entry per CDR3 protein. The sample contains roughly 120,000 distinct CDR3 sequences, 6.5% to 9% of which appear only once. Source: CD4+ T cells sorted from PBMCs, taken more than 40 days after the first yellow fever vaccination. These receptors were obtained from a man aged 18 to 30 who received the YFV17D yellow fever vaccine. Both conserved end residues are trimmed from each CDR3.

v_call,j_call,cdr3_length,cdr3_aa
TRBV12-3/TRBV12-4,TRBJ1-5,10,ASSPQNQPQH
TRBV5-1,TRBJ1-6,12,ASSFVGSNSPLH
TRBV10-3,TRBJ1-6,14,AISESQGGPYSPLH
TRBV7-9,TRBJ2-2,11,ASSLPETGELF
TRBV6-2/TRBV6-3,TRBJ2-7,11,ASMWAAGNEQY
TRBV5-1,TRBJ1-5,13,ASSLIGGRDQPQH
TRBV7-9,TRBJ2-7,12,ASSPRLSSYEQY
TRBV20-1,TRBJ1-5,12,SAIPGQRNQPQH
TRBV7-9,TRBJ2-7,14,ASSLVGLHPSYEQY
TRBV30,TRBJ2-7,10,AWTGQAYEQY
TRBV5-1,TRBJ2-3,13,ASTPQGGDTDTQY
TRBV24-1,TRBJ1-4,12,ATTPGQSNEKLF
TRBV11-2,TRBJ2-4,14,ASSLDQEGLGNIQY